This TCR beta chain was profiled in a study of blood T cell repertoires in COVID-19. Background on the study: Researchers got acute and convalescent COVID-19 samples from the United States, Italy and Spain.

Trimming shortened V by 2 bases and J by 7 bases, and 9 bases separated the two germline ends. Germline V CDR1 and CDR2: MRHNA, SNTAGT. This CDR3 contains 13 residues. TCRdb keeps only in-frame clones here, not all; method: immunoSEQ multiplex PCR. The sample yields about 250,000 clones, nearly 90% seen once. What was sequenced was peripheral blood. The rearrangement uses TRBV6-4 and TRBJ2-1, with unresolved D. The sequence was collected from a man between 18 and 35 years old with active or convalescent COVID-19. The CDR3 protein is CASSDNLLNEQFF. DNA for the CDR3: TGTGCCAGCAGTGACAATTTGTTAAATGAGCAGTTCTTC.